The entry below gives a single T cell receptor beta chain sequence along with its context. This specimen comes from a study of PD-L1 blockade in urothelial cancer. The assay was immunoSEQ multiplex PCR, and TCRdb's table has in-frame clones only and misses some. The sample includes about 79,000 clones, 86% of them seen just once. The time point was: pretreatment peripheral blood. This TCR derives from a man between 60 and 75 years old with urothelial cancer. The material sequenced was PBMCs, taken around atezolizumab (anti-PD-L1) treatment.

The CDR3 DNA reads TGTGCCAGCAGTTTCCTCAGGGGGGTGGATGAGCAGTTCTTC. This codes for CASSFLRGVDEQFF. The rearrangement joins TRBV27 to TRBJ2-1; D is possibly TRBD1 (7 bases). V lost 3 bases, J lost 8 bases, and 14 bases lay in between. The V gene's germline CDR1 is MNHEY and CDR2 SMNVEV (reference sequence). This CDR3 comprises 14 residues.